Sequencing of this T cell receptor (beta chain) was carried out in a study of graft-versus-host responses after intestinal transplantation. Study findings and constraints: When patients had graft-donor T cell macrochimerism, their allografts held high graft-versus-host to host-versus-graft clonal ratios.

Germline loops: CDR1 SQVTM, CDR2 ANQGSEA. Trimming at V came to 7 bases and at J to 2 bases, leaving 13 bases not matched to a gene. The length of the CDR3 is 15 residues. Concerning this clone itself: The antigen is unknown.

Lymphocytes (intraepithelial and lamina propria) were released by processing the graft tissue. The method was immunoSEQ multiplex PCR; TCRdb's version includes in-frame clones alone and lacks a portion of them. The sample lists roughly 7,000 clones, about three quarters seen once, with roughly 13% in the top ten. The rearrangement joins TRBV29-1 to TRBJ1-1, with 7 bases identical to TRBD1. Sequences were derived from ileum tissue, sampled roughly 230 days after intestinal transplant. The source is a human patient who received an intestinal transplant, so some T cells may come from the graft donor. CDR3 in DNA: TGCAGCGCAGCGACTGACGGGACAGCCAACACTGAAGCTTTCTTT. As protein: CSAATDGTANTEAFF.